This TCR beta chain was found in a study of blood T cell repertoires in COVID-19. As for the study in general: Whether acute or convalescent, the COVID-19 samples came from the United States, Italy and Spain. In each case, the material was cDNA or gDNA derived from T cells, B-cell-depleted T cells, or PBMCs.

J was trimmed by 7 bases and V by 2 bases; bases with no gene match: 8. The CDR3 is 15 residues long. The germline V gene encodes CDR1 MNHNY and CDR2 SVGAGI (reference sequence). Some clones are missing from TCRdb's copy, which holds only in-frame ones; the method was immunoSEQ multiplex PCR. Here the sample spans 200,000 to 250,000 clones, 60% to 85% being singletons. This rearrangement joins TRBV6-6 to TRBJ1-2; 9 positions agree with TRBD1. This sequence was found in a woman in her seventies with acute or convalescent COVID-19. What was sequenced was peripheral blood. The CDR3 loop is CASSYGDREGGGYTF. The CDR3 bases are TGTGCCAGCAGTTACGGGGACAGGGAAGGAGGTGGCTACACCTTC.